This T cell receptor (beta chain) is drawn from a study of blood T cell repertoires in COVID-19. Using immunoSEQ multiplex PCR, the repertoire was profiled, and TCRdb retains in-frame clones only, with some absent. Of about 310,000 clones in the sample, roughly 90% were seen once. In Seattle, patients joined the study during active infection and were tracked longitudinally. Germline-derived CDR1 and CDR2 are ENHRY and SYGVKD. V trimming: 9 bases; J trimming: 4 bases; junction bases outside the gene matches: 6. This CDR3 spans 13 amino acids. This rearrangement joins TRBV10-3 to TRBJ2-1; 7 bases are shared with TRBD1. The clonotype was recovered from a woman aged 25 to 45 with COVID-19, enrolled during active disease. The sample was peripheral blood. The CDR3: CAIFDRVYNEQFF. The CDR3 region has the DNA TGTGCCATTTTTGACAGGGTTTACAATGAGCAGTTCTTC.